This T cell receptor beta chain comes out of a study of T cells expressing NK-cell markers. Across the study: Of eight sequenced donors, seven were HCMV-seropositive and one HCMV-seronegative.

This CDR3 is 13 amino acids long. Germline CDR1 SGHTA, CDR2 FQGNSA. Each CDR3 protein gets one entry in TCRdb, which reprocessed the 5' RACE reads and gives no DNA. The sample has tens of thousands of distinct CDR3 sequences. The source of this sequence is a woman aged 18 to 75 in good health. The sample comprised blood T cells: a sorted CD56 or NKG2C T cell subset, CD4+ or CD8+ T cells, or bulk PBMC T cells (not recorded which). The J gene is TRBJ2-4, the V gene TRBV7-2; the TCRdb D gene call, TRBD2, has no DNA to confirm it. CDR3 sequence reads: CASSEEGLNIQYF.